This T cell receptor (beta chain) was captured by sequencing in a study of blood T cell repertoires in COVID-19. Profiled with immunoSEQ multiplex PCR; TCRdb holds only in-frame clones, not every one. The data hold 350,000 to 550,000 clones, with approximately 90% observed a single time. In terms of age and location, participants ranged from roughly 18 to 89 years and lived in 24 US areas. CDR3 length: 13 residues. J lost 13 bases, V lost 0 bases, and 8 bases had no gene match. Germline V gene sequence: CDR1 SGHVS, CDR2 FQNEAQ. This receptor was identified in a young man who had recovered from COVID-19. The chain combines TRBV7-8 with TRBJ1-1; 7 bases map to TRBD1. The sample taken for sequencing was PBMCs or T cells enriched from blood (not recorded which). CDR3: CASSLAGQFGDFF. In DNA form, the CDR3 reads TGTGCCAGCAGCTTAGCGGGACAGTTTGGGGATTTCTTT.